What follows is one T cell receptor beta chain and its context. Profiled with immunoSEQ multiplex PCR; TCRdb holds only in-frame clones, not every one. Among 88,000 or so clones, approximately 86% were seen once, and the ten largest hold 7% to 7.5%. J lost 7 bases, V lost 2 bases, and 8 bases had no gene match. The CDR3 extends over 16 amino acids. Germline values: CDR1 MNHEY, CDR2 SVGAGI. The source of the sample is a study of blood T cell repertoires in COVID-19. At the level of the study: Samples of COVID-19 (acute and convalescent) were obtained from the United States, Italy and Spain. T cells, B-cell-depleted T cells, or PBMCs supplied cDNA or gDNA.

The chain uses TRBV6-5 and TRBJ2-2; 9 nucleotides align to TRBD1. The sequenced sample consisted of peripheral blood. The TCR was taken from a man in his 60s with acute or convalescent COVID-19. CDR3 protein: CASSYRTGGLGGELFF. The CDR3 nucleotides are TGTGCCAGCAGTTACAGAACAGGGGGCCTTGGCGGGGAGCTGTTTTTT.